This entry lists 23 T cell receptor beta chains sequenced from one sample in a study of cytomegalovirus exposure and HLA in healthy donors. It was with 60 Vbeta and 13 Jbeta primers that the PCR ran. Sequencing was performed with immunoSEQ multiplex PCR; in TCRdb, only in-frame clones are kept and a portion is missing. The sample consists of under 150,000 clones, roughly four fifths of them appearing once. The sequenced sample was PBMCs. The receptors originated from a female donor in good health and CMV-seropositive.

The J gene is TRBJ1-2, the V gene TRBV5-6, with D unresolved. Germline CDR1 reads SGHDT; CDR2 reads YYEEEE. Trimming shortened V by 4 bases and J by 8 bases, and 18 bases separated the two germline ends. This CDR3 is 14 amino acids long. CDR3 sequence: CASSLGRNLAGYTF. The CDR3 nucleotides are TGTGCCAGCAGCCTAGGACGGAACTTAGCGGGCTACACCTTC.

The chain has TRBV5-8 and TRBJ2-2; 9 bases are a match to TRBD1. Germline V CDR1 and CDR2: SGHTS, YDEGEE. CDR3 length: 17 residues. The V and J ends lost 0 bases and 3 bases, in that order; junction bases with no gene match: 6. The CDR3 DNA is TGTGCCAGCAGCTTGGCGAGACAGGGGGGACACACCGGGGAGCTGTTTTTT. Translated: CASSLARQGGHTGELFF. The whole variable domain, remainder taken from reference TRBV5-8 and TRBJ2-2, is EAGVTQSPTHLIKTRGQQATLRCSPISGHTSVYWYQQALGLGLQFLLWYDEGEERNRGNFPPRFSGRQFPNYSSELNVNALELEDSALYLCASSLARQGGHTGELFFGEGSRLTVL.

This sequence joins TRBV30 and TRBJ2-3, with D possibly being TRBD1 (6 bases). CDR3 length equals 13 residues. Germline V gives CDR1 GTSNPN, CDR2 SVGIG (reference sequence). Trimming left V 8 bases short and J 2 bases short, with 14 bases between. In DNA, the CDR3 is TGTGCCCACATCCGGGACAACACAGATACGCAGTATTTT. Protein product: CAHIRDNTDTQYF.

The rearrangement joins TRBV9 to TRBJ2-5, with 13 bases fitting TRBD2. CDR1 and CDR2 from the germline V gene are SGDLS and YYNGEE. This CDR3 spans 16 amino acids. Trimming took 0 bases from V and 5 from J; bases not matched to a gene: 4. This CDR3 is CASSVALAGGDETQYF. The CDR3 nucleotides are TGTGCCAGCAGCGTAGCACTAGCGGGAGGGGATGAGACCCAGTACTTC.

This clone has more than one count but fewer than ten. The chain combines TRBV5-6 with TRBJ2-3; no clear D. V was shortened by 1 base and J by 5 bases, with 5 bases between the two germline ends. The CDR3 length is 12 residues. CDR1 SGHDT and CDR2 YYEEEE come from the germline V gene. CDR3 sequence reads: CASSLLLDTQYF. CDR3 bases: TGTGCCAGCAGCTTGTTATTAGATACGCAGTATTTT.

This clone was seen just once. The chain links TRBV6-1 to TRBJ2-5, with a tentative D call TRBD1 (6 bases). Germline V gene sequence: CDR1 MNHNS, CDR2 SASEGT. V lost 4 bases, J lost 11 bases, and 11 bases lay in between. This CDR3 spans 11 amino acids. Here the CDR3 DNA reads TGTGCCAGCAGTGCTTGGGGGCAGCAGTACTTC. It encodes CASSAWGQQYF.

In this sample, this clone turned up once. V and J are TRBV5-1 and TRBJ1-5; D is perhaps TRBD1 (5 bases). Germline-derived CDR1 and CDR2 are SGHRS and YFSETQ. Trimming removed 1 base at V and 2 bases at J, with 10 bases between. The CDR3 extends over 15 amino acids. In DNA form, the CDR3 reads TGCGCCAGCAGCTTGAGGGGTGATGGCAATCAGCCCCAGCATTTT. The encoded protein is CASSLRGDGNQPQHF.

The chain uses TRBV7-9 and TRBJ1-6; D gene ambiguous. Between the trimmed V and J ends, which lost 3 bases and 7 bases, there was a span of 7 bases. The CDR3 covers 13 residues. Germline CDR1 SEHNR, CDR2 FQNEAQ (reference sequence). CDR3 DNA sequence: TGTGCCAGCAGCTTCGGGGAAAATTCACCCCTCCACTTT. Protein: CASSFGENSPLHF.

The chain links TRBV28 to TRBJ1-2; 8 bases agree with TRBD1. Germline lookup yields CDR1 MDHEN and CDR2 SYDVKM. This CDR3 spans 13 amino acids. V shed 6 bases and J 4 bases; nucleotides not matched to a gene: 4. The CDR3, as DNA: TGTGCCAGCAGCCAACAGGGGGTCTATGGCTACACCTTC. Its translation is CASSQQGVYGYTF.

The chain recombines TRBV2 with TRBJ1-5; D call uncertain. The CDR3 contains 12 residues. Germline CDR1 and CDR2: SNHLY and FYNNEI. The V end was cut by 3 bases, the J end by 7 bases, with 7 bases between. The CDR3 bases are TGTGCCAGCAGTGACCCTCGGCAGCCCCAGCATTTT. It encodes CASSDPRQPQHF.

The chain has TRBV25-1 and TRBJ1-3, with 8 bases aligning to TRBD1. The V and J ends lost 4 bases and 0 bases, in that order; junction bases with no gene match: 2. Germline loops: CDR1 MGHDK, CDR2 SYGVNS. This CDR3 has 15 residues. CDR3 in amino acids: CASSGTGGSGNTIYF. The CDR3 DNA reads as TGTGCCAGCAGTGGTACAGGGGGCTCTGGAAACACCATATATTTT.

The V call is TRBV6-5, the J call TRBJ1-1; tentative D call: TRBD1 (5 bases). CDR1 and CDR2 (germline): MNHEY, SVGAGI. This CDR3 is 13 amino acids long. V lost 5 bases and J 8 bases, leaving 15 bases between the germline ends. In nucleotides, the CDR3 is TGTGCCAGCAGTCCCCGAATCGACAGAGAAGCTTTCTTT. This codes for CASSPRIDREAFF.

The V and J genes are TRBV6-5 and TRBJ2-4; 8 bases match TRBD2. The germline CDR1 and CDR2 sequences are MNHEY and SVGAGI. V lost 6 bases to trimming and J lost 10 bases; unmatched junction nucleotides: 11. The CDR3 length is 14 residues. The CDR3 protein is CASRRRGGVRIQYF. The CDR3 nucleotides read TGTGCCAGCAGACGCCGGGGGGGGGTGCGTATTCAGTACTTC.

The gene calls are TRBV2 and TRBJ1-1; TRBD1 is a possible D gene (5 bases). Germline values: CDR1 SNHLY, CDR2 FYNNEI. V was cut by 6 bases and J by 1 base, with 12 bases left in between. This CDR3 spans 14 amino acids. The CDR3 DNA reads as TGTGCCAGCAGCCGACAGACATCGAACACTGAAGCTTTCTTT. This gives the protein CASSRQTSNTEAFF.

This sequence joins TRBV21-1 and TRBJ1-3; TRBD1, the table's D call, lacks a check against the DNA. TRBV21-1 represents a pseudogene. This CDR3 spans 14 amino acids. CDR3 amino acids: CASSRQGSGNTIYF. CDR3 DNA: TGTGCCAGCAGCCGCCAGGGCTCTGGAAACACCATATATTTT.

Only a few counts were recorded for this clone. The rearrangement joins TRBV7-9 to TRBJ1-5; TRBD1 agrees at 7 bases. Germline CDR1 reads SEHNR; CDR2 reads FQNEAQ (reference sequence). The CDR3 sequence is 14 residues long. J gave up 3 bases and V 7 bases, and 6 bases lay outside the gene matches. The chain's CDR3 is CASTRGTDNQPQHF. The DNA of the CDR3 is TGTGCCAGCACCCGAGGGACAGACAATCAGCCCCAGCATTTT. Full variable domain (rest looked up from reference TRBV7-9 and TRBJ1-5): DTGVSQNPRHKITKRGQNVTFRCDPISEHNRLYWYRQTLGQGPEFLTYFQNEAQLEKSRLLSDRFSAERPKGSFSTLEIQRTEQGDSAMYLCASTRGTDNQPQHFGDGTRLSIL.

This clone was observed a few times. This chain connects TRBV5-1 to TRBJ1-3; D gene uncertain. The V gene's germline CDR1 is SGHRS and CDR2 YFSETQ. This CDR3 has 13 amino acids. The V gene lost 0 bases and the J gene lost 8 bases, with 9 bases spanning the gap. CDR3 coding DNA: TGCGCCAGCAGCTTGGGAGGTTCTGACACCATATATTTT. Amino acid sequence: CASSLGGSDTIYF.

The chain has TRBV10-3 and TRBJ2-3, with TRBD1 as a possible D gene (5 bases). Germline V gives CDR1 ENHRY, CDR2 SYGVKD. The CDR3 covers 13 residues. Trimming removed 6 bases from V and 4 bases from J, with 11 bases in between. Written as DNA, the CDR3 is TGTGCCATCAGCTCAGGGTTCGCAGATACGCAGTATTTT. Its translation is CAISSGFADTQYF.

The chain uses TRBV30 and TRBJ2-5; 8 bases fit TRBD2. The germline V gene has CDR1 GTSNPN and CDR2 SVGIG (reference sequence). This CDR3 is built from 14 residues. J gave up 5 bases and V 2 bases, and 7 bases lay outside the gene matches. CDR3 sequence: CAWSPGRDGETQYF. As DNA, the CDR3 is TGTGCCTGGAGTCCCGGGAGGGATGGGGAGACCCAGTACTTC.

This clone was seen a few times. Written as DNA, the CDR3 is TGTGCCAGCAGTGAGGGGCTGGGTGAAAAACTGTTTTTT. It encodes CASSEGLGEKLFF. The chain employs TRBV6-1 and TRBJ1-4, with D tentatively TRBD1 (5 bases). In germline, CDR1 is MNHNS, CDR2 SASEGT. The CDR3 spans 13 residues. Trimming took off 3 bases at V and 7 bases at J, with 9 bases between the two ends.

This clone has just a few counts. The chain employs TRBV18 and TRBJ1-1; D gene unclear. The germline V gene has CDR1 KGHSH and CDR2 LQKENI. V lost 2 bases to trimming and J lost 8 bases, with 12 bases between them. The CDR3 spans 13 residues. The CDR3 region is CASSPYQVREAFF. DNA for the CDR3: TGTGCCAGCTCACCATATCAGGTTCGGGAAGCTTTCTTT. The full variable domain, completed using reference TRBV18 and TRBJ1-1, is NAGVMQNPRHLVRRRGQEARLRCSPMKGHSHVYWYRQLPEEGLKFMVYLQKENIIDESGMPKERFSAEFPKEGPSILRIQQVVRGDSAAYFCASSPYQVREAFFGQGTRLTVV.

The chain employs TRBV19 and TRBJ2-3, with TRBD1 identical over 7 bases. The length of the CDR3 is 15 residues. V dropped 2 bases and J dropped 5; count of bases not matched to a gene: 7. CDR1 and CDR2 (germline): LNHDA, SQIVND (reference sequence). The CDR3: CASSILDRVGDTQYF. The CDR3 region has the DNA TGTGCCAGTAGTATACTCGACAGGGTTGGAGATACGCAGTATTTT.

V is TRBV5-6 and J is TRBJ2-7; the match to TRBD2 covers 8 bases. Trimming cost V 4 bases and J 3 bases; bases outside gene matches: 12. CDR1 SGHDT and CDR2 YYEEEE come from the germline V gene. This CDR3 is built from 16 residues. The CDR3 region is CASSAEGRGRNYEQYF. Written as DNA, the CDR3 is TGTGCCAGCAGCGCCGAAGGTCGCGGGAGGAACTACGAGCAGTACTTC.